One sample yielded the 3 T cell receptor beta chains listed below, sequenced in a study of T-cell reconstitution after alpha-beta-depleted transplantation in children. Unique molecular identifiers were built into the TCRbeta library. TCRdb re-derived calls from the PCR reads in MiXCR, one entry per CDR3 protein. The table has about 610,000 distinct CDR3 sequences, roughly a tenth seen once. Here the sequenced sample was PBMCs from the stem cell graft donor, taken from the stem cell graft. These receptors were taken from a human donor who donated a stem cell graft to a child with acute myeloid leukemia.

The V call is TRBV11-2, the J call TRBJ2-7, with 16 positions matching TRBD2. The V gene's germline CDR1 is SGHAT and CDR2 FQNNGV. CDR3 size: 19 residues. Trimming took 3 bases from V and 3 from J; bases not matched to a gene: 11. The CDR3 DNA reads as TGTGCCAGCAGCTTGCTACCGGGACTAGCGGGAGGGGCCCACTACGAGCAGTACTTC. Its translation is CASSLLPGLAGGAHYEQYF.

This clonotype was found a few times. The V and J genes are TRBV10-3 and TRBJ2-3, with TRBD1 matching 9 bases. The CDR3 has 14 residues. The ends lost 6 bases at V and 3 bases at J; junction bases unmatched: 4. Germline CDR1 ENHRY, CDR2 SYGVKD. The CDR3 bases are TGTGCCATCAGGCTGACAGGGGGGACAGATACGCAGTATTTT. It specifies CAIRLTGGTDTQYF.

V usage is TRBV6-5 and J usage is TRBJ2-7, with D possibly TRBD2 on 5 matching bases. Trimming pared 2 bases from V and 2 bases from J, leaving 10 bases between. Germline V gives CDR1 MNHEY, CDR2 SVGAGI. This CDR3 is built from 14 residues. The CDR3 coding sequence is TGTGCCAGCAGTTACCTGACTAATACCTACGAGCAGTACTTC. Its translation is CASSYLTNTYEQYF.